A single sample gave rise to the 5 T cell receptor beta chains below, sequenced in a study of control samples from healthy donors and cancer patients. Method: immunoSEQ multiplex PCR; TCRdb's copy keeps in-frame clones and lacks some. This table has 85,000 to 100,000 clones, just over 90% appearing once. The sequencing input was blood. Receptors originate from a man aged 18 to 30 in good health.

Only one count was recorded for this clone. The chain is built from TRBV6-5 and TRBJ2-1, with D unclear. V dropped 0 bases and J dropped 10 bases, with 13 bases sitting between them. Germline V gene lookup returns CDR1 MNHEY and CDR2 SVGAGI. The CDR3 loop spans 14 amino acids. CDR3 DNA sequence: TGTGCCAGCAGTTACTCTCATGGGTCTGCGGAGCAGTTCTTC. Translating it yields CASSYSHGSAEQFF.

CDR3 bases: TGTGCCATCAAGGGGGGGCGAAAAGCTTTCTTT. Amino acid sequence: CAIKGGRKAFF. The chain recombines TRBV7-9 with TRBJ1-1; possible D gene TRBD1, 6 bases. Trimming removed 10 bases at V and 9 bases at J, with 15 bases between. Germline V gives CDR1 SEHNR, CDR2 FQNEAQ (reference sequence). The CDR3 is made up of 11 amino acids.

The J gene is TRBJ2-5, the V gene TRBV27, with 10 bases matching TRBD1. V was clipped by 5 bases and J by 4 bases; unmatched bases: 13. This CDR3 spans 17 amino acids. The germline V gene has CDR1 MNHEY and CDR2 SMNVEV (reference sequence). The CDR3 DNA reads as TGTGCCAGCAGTCGCCCACCCGGGACAGGGGACCGAGAGACCCAGTACTTC. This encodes CASSRPPGTGDRETQYF.

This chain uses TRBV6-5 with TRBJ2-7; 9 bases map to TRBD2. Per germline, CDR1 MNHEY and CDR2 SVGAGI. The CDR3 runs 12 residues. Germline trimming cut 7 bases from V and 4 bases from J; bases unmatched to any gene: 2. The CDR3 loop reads CASISGGYEQYF. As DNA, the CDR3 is TGTGCCAGCATAAGCGGGGGGTACGAGCAGTACTTC.

In DNA form, the CDR3 reads TGTGCCAGCAGCCCCAAACGGGGAGAAAAACTGTTTTTT. Amino acid sequence: CASSPKRGEKLFF. This chain connects TRBV11-2 to TRBJ1-4; D unresolved. CDR1 SGHAT and CDR2 FQNNGV come from the germline V gene. Trimming took off 5 bases at V and 8 bases at J, with 12 bases between the two ends. The CDR3 consists of 13 residues.